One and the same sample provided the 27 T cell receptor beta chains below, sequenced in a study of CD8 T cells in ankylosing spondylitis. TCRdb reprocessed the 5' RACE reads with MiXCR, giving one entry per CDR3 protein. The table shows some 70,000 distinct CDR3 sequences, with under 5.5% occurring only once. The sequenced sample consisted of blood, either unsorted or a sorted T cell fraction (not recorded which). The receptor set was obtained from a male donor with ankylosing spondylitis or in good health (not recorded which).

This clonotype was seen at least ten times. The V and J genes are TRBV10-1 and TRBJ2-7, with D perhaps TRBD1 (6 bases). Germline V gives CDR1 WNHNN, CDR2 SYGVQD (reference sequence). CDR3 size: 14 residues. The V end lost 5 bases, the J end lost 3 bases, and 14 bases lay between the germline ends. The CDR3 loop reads CASSWTDYSYEQYF. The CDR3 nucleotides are TGCGCCAGCAGTTGGACAGACTATAGCTACGAGCAGTACTTC.

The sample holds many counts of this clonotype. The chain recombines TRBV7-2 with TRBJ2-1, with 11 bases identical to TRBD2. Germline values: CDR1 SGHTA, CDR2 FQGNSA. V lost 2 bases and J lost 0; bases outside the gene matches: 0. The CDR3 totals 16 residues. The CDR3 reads CASSLLAGGSYNEQFF. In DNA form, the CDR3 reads TGTGCCAGCAGCTTACTAGCGGGGGGCTCCTACAATGAGCAGTTCTTC. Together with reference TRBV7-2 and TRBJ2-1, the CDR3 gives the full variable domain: GAGVSQSPSNKVTEKGKDVELRCDPISGHTALYWYRQSLGQGLEFLIYFQGNSAPDKSGLPSDRFSAERTGGSVSTLTIQRTQQEDSAVYLCASSLLAGGSYNEQFFGPGTRLTVL.

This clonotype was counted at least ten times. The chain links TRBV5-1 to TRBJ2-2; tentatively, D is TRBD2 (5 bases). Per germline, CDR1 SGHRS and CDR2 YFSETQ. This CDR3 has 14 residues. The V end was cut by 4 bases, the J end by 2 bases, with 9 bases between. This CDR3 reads CASSRRTNTGELFF. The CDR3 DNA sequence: TGCGCCAGCAGCCGGAGGACTAACACCGGGGAGCTGTTTTTT.

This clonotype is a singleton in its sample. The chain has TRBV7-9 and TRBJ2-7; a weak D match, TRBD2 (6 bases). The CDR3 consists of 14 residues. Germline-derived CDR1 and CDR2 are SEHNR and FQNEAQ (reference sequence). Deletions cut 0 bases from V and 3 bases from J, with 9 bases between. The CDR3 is CASSLASSDYEQYF. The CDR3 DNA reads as TGTGCCAGCAGCTTAGCGTCTAGCGACTACGAGCAGTACTTC.

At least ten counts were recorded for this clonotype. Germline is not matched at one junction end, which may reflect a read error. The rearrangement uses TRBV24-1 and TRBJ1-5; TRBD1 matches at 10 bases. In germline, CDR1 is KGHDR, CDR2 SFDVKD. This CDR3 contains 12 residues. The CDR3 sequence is CATSEMGQGWYF. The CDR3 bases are TGTGCCACCAGTGAGATGGGACAGGGGTGGTATTTT.

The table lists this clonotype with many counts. The CDR3 nucleotides are TGTGCCAGCAGTACGAGGGGCGCTGAAGCTTTCTTT. Amino acid sequence: CASSTRGAEAFF. The V call is TRBV12-3 or TRBV12-4, the J call TRBJ1-1; maybe TRBD1 (5 bases). V lost 5 bases to trimming and J lost 6 bases, with 10 bases between them. The CDR3 is 12 residues long.

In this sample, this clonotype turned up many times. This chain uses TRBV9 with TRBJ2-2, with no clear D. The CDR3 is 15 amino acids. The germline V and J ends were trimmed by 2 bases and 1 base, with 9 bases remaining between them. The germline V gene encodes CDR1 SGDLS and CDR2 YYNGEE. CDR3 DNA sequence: TGTGCCAGCAGCGTCTTAGCTGGGAACACCGGGGAGCTGTTTTTT. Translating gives CASSVLAGNTGELFF. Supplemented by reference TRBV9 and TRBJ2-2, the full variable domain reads DSGVTQTPKHLITATGQRVTLRCSPRSGDLSVYWYQQSLDQGLQFLIQYYNGEERAKGNILERFSAQQFPDLHSELNLSSLELGDSALYFCASSVLAGNTGELFFGEGSRLTVL.

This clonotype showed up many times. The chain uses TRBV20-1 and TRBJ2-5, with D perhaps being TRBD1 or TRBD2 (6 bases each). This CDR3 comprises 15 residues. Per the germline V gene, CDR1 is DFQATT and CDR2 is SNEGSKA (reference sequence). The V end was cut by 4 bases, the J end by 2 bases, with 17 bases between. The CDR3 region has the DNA TGCAGTGCTAACACCGGGGGCTTGTCGCAAGAGACCCAGTACTTC. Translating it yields CSANTGGLSQETQYF.

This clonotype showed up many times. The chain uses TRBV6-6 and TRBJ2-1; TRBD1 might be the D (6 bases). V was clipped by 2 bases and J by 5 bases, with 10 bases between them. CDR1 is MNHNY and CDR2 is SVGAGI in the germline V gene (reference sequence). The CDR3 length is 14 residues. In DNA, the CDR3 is TGTGCCAGCAGTTACCGGGACAAGCACAATGAGCAGTTCTTC. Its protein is CASSYRDKHNEQFF.

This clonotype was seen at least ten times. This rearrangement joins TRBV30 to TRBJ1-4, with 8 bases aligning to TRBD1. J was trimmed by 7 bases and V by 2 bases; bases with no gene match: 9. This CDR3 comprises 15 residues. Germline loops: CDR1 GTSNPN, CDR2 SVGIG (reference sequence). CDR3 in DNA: TGTGCCTGGAGTACCACAGGGGGACGTGGTGAAAAACTGTTTTTT. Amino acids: CAWSTTGGRGEKLFF.

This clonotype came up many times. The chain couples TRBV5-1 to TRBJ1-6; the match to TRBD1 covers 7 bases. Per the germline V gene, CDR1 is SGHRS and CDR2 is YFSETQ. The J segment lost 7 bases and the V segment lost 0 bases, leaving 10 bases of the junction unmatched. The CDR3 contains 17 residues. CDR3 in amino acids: CASSLELGQEGNSPLHF. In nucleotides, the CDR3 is TGCGCCAGCAGCTTGGAGCTAGGACAGGAGGGGAATTCACCCCTCCACTTT.

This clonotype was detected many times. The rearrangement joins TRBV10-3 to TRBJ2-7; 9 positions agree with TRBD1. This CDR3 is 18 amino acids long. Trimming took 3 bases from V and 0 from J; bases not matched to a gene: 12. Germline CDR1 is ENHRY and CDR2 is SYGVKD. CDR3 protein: CAISEPTGGGRSSYEQYF. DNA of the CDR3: TGTGCCATCAGTGAACCGACAGGGGGTGGAAGGAGCTCCTACGAGCAGTACTTC.

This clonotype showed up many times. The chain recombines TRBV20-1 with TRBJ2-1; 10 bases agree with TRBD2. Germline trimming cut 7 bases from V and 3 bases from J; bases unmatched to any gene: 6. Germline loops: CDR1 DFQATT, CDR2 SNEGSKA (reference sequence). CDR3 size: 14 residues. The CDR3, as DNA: TGCAGTGGTGTACTAGCGGGGCACTACAATGAGCAGTTCTTC. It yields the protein CSGVLAGHYNEQFF.

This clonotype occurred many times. CDR3 residues: CSVSAGLGKNIQYF. The CDR3 DNA follows: TGCAGCGTTTCGGCAGGGCTGGGCAAAAACATTCAGTACTTC. The chain is built from TRBV29-1 and TRBJ2-4; a possible D gene is TRBD1 (5 bases). V dropped 5 bases and J dropped 3 bases, with 14 bases sitting between them. From germline, CDR1 is SQVTM and CDR2 ANQGSEA. This CDR3 comprises 14 residues.

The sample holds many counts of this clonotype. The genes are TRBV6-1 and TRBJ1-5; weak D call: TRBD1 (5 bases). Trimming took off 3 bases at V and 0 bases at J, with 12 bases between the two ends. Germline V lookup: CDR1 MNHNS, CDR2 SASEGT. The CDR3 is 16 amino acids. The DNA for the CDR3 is TGTGCCAGCAGTGACGGACATTGGACTAGCAATCAGCCCCAGCATTTT. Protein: CASSDGHWTSNQPQHF.

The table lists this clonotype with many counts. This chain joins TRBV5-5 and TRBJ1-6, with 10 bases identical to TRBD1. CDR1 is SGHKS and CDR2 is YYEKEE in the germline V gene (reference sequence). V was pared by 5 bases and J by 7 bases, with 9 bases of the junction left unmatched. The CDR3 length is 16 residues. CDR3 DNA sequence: TGTGCCAGCAGTCGAGACCCGGGACAGGGGAATTCACCCCTCCACTTT. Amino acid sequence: CASSRDPGQGNSPLHF.

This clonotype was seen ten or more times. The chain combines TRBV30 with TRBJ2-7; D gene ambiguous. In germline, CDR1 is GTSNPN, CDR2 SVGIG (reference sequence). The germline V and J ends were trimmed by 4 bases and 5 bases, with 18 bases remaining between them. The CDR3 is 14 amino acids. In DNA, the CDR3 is TGTGCCTGGAAAGACCGCACAGCTTGGGACGAGCAGTACTTC. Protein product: CAWKDRTAWDEQYF.

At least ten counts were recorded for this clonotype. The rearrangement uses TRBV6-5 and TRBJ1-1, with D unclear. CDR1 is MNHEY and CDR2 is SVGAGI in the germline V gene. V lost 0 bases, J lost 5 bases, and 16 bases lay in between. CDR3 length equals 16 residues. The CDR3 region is CASSYSLGATGTEAFF. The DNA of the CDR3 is TGTGCCAGCAGTTACTCTCTAGGAGCGACCGGGACTGAAGCTTTCTTT.

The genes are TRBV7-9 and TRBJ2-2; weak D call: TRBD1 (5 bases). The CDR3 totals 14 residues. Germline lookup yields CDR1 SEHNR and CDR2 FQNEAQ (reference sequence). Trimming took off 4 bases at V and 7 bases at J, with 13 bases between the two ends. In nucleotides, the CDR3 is TGTGCCAGCAGCTCCACAGGACGTAGCGGGGAGCTGTTTTTT. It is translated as CASSSTGRSGELFF.

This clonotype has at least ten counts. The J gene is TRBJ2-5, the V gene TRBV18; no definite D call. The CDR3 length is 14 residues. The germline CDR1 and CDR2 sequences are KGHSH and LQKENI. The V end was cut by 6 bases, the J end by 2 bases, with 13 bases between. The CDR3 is CASSPFGGQETQYF. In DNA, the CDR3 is TGTGCCAGCTCCCCCTTCGGTGGACAAGAGACCCAGTACTTC.

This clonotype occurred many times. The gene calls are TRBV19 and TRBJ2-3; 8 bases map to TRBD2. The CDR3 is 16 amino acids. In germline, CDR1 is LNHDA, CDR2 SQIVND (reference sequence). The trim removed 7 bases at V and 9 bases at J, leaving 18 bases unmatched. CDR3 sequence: CASKHSGTGRLKTQYF. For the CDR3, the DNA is TGTGCCAGTAAGCATAGCGGGACCGGAAGACTTAAAACGCAGTATTTT.

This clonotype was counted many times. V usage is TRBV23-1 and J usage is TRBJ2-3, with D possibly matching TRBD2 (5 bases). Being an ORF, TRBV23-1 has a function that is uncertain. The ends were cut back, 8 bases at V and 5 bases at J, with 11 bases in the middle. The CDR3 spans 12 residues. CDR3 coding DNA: TGCGCCAGCTCGGCGAGGGTAGATACGCAGTATTTT. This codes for CASSARVDTQYF.

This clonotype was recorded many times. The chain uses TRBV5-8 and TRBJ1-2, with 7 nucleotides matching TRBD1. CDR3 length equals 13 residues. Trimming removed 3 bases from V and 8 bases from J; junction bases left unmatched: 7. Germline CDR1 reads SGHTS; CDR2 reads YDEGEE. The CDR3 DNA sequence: TGTGCCAGCAGCTCTGACAGGGTAGGAGGCTACACCTTC. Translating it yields CASSSDRVGGYTF.

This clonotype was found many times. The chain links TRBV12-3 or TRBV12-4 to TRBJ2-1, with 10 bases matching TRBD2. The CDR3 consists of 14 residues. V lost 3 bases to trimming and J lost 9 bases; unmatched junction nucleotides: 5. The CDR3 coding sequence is TGTGCCAGCAGTTTTAGCGGGGGGTCAAGTGAGCAGTTCTTC. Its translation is CASSFSGGSSEQFF.

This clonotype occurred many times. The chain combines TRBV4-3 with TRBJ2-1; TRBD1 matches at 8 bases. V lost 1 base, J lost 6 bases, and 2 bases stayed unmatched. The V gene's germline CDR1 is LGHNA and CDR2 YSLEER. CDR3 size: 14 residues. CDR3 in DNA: TGCGCCAGCAGCCAAGGACAGGGGACCAATGAGCAGTTCTTC. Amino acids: CASSQGQGTNEQFF.

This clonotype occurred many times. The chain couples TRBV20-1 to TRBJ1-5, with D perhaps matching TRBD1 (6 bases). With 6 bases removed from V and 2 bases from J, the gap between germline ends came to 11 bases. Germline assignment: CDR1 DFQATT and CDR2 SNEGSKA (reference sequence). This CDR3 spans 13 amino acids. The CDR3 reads CSASRQGNQPQHF. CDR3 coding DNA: TGCAGTGCGAGCCGACAGGGCAATCAGCCCCAGCATTTT.

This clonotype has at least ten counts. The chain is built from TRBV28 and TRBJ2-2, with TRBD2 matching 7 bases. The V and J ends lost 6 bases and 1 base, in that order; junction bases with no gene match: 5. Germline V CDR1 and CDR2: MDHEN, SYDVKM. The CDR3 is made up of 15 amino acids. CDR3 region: CASRGGTVNTGELFF. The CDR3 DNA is TGTGCCAGCAGGGGGGGGACGGTGAACACCGGGGAGCTGTTTTTT.